The entry below gives a single T cell receptor (beta chain) sequence along with its context. Its antigen is still unknown. Cryopreserved PBMCs supplied roughly 2 micrograms of genomic DNA for TCR beta libraries. The repertoire was sequenced with immunoSEQ multiplex PCR; TCRdb's copy has only in-frame clones and lacks some. Of 250,000 to 350,000 clones detected, approximately 79% appear once; the ten largest clones hold around 5.1%. The sample belongs to a study of cytotoxic CD8 clonotypes in ibrutinib-treated CLL. Whole-study results and caveats: Against age-matched healthy donors, baseline clonality ran higher and tracked circulating CD8+ T-cell counts.

This CDR3 has 14 amino acids. V shed 3 bases and J shed 7 bases, with 15 bases lying between them. The germline V gene encodes CDR1 MGHDK and CDR2 SYGVNS. The rearrangement links TRBV25-1 to TRBJ1-2, with D perhaps TRBD1 (6 bases). This receptor was identified in a human donor with chronic lymphocytic leukemia. The source material was PBMCs, sampled at disease progression, from a patient treated with ibrutinib. This CDR3 is CASSDFTRGAGYTF. The CDR3 nucleotides read TGTGCCAGCAGTGATTTCACACGGGGGGCTGGCTACACCTTC.